Listed here is a single T cell receptor (beta chain). The data originate from a study of PD-L1 blockade in urothelial cancer. Study summary: Male sex and bladder-origin urothelial cancer characterized about 85% of the roughly 30 patients.

Trimming left V 5 bases short and J 1 base short, with 11 bases between. This CDR3 contains 15 residues. The germline gives CDR1 SGHAT, CDR2 FQNNGV. Spiked synthetic TCR analogs estimated absolute template abundance per PCR. TCRdb's table, derived via immunoSEQ multiplex PCR, lists solely in-frame clones and lacks some. The sample lists just over 20,000 clones, 88% occurring once. Metastatic or locally advanced urothelial carcinoma was present in the patients. This receptor was obtained from a man aged 45-60 years with urothelial cancer. V and J are TRBV11-2 and TRBJ2-2; a weak D match, TRBD2 (6 bases). Specimen: PBMCs, collected around atezolizumab (anti-PD-L1) treatment. The DNA of the CDR3 is TGTGCCAGCAGCGCGGGACTCTGGAACACCGGGGAGCTGTTTTTT. The encoded protein is CASSAGLWNTGELFF. The full variable domain, rest sourced from reference TRBV11-2 and TRBJ2-2, is EAGVAQSPRYKIIEKRQSVAFWCNPISGHATLYWYQQILGQGPKLLIQFQNNGVVDDSQLPKDRFSAERLKGVDSTLKIQPAKLEDSAVYLCASSAGLWNTGELFFGEGSRLTVL.